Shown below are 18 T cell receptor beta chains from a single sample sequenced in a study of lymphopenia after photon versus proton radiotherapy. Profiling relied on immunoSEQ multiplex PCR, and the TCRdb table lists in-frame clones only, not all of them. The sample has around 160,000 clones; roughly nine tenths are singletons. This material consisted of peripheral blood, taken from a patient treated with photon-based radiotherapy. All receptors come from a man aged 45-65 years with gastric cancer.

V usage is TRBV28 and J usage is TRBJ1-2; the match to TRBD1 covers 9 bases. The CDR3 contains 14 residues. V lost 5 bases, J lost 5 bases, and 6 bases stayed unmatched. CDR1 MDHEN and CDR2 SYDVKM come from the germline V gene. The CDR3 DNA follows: TGTGCCAGCAGTGGGGGACAGGGAAAGTATGGCTACACCTTC. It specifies CASSGGQGKYGYTF.

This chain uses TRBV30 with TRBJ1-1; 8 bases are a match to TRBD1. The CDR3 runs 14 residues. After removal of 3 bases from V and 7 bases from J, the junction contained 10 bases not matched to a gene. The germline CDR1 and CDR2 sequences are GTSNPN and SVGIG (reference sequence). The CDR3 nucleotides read TGTGCCTGGAGAGTTCCGGACAGGGACGGTGAAGCTTTCTTT. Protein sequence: CAWRVPDRDGEAFF.

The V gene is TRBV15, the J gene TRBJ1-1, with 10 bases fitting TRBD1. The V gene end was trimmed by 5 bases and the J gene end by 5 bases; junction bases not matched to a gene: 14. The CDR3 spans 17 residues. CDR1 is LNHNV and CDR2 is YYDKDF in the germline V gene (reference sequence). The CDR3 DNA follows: TGTGCCACCAGCGGAACCGGGACAGGGGTTAAGTGGACTGAAGCTTTCTTT. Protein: CATSGTGTGVKWTEAFF.

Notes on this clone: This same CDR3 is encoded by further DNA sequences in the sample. The CDR3 nucleotides read TGTGCCAGTAGTCGGACAGACCAAGAGACCCAGTACTTC. It specifies CASSRTDQETQYF. This rearrangement joins TRBV19 to TRBJ2-5; the D gene is possibly TRBD1 (6 bases). Trimming removed 5 bases from V and 0 bases from J, with 7 bases in between. This CDR3 has 13 residues. Germline CDR1 reads LNHDA; CDR2 reads SQIVND (reference sequence).

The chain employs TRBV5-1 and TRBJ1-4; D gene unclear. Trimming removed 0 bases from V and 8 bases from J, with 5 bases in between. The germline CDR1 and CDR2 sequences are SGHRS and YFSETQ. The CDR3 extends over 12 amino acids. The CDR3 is CASSLVGEKLFF. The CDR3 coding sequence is TGCGCCAGCAGCTTGGTAGGCGAAAAACTGTTTTTT.

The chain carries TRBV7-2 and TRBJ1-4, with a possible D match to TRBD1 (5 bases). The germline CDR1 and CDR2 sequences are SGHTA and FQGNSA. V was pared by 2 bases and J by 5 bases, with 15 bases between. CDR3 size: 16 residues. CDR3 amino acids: CASSLQGGTANEKLFF. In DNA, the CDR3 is TGTGCCAGCAGCTTACAGGGTGGGACGGCGAATGAAAAACTGTTTTTT.

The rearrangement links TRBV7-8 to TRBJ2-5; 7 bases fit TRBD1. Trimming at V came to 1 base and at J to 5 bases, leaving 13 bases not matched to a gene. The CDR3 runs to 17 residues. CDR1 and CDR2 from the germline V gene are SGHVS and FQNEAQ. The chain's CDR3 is CASSLDDGQASKETQYF. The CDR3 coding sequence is TGTGCCAGCAGCTTAGACGACGGACAGGCCTCCAAGGAGACCCAGTACTTC.

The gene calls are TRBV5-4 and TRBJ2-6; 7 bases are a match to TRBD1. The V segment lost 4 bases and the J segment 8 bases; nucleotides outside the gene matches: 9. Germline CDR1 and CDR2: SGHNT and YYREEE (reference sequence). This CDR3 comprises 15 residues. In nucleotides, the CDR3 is TGTGCCAGCAGCGACACAGACAGGGAAACCAACGTCCTGACTTTC. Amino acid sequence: CASSDTDRETNVLTF.

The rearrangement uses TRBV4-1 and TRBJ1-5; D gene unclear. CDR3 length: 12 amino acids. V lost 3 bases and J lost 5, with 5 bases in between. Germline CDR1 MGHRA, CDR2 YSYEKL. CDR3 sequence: CASSQGYQPQHF. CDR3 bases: TGCGCCAGCAGCCAGGGTTATCAGCCCCAGCATTTT.

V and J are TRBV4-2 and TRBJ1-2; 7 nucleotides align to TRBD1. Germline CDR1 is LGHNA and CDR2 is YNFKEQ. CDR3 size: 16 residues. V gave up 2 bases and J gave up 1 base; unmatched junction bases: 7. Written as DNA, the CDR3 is TGTGCCAGCAGCCAAAACACCCCAGGGGGTAACTATGGCTACACCTTC. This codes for CASSQNTPGGNYGYTF.

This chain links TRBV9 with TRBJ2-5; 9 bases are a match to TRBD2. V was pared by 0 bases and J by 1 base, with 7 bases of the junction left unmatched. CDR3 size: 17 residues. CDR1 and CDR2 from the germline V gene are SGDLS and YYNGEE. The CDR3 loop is CASSVAGLAGIQETQYF. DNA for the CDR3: TGTGCCAGCAGCGTAGCGGGGCTAGCGGGGATCCAAGAGACCCAGTACTTC.

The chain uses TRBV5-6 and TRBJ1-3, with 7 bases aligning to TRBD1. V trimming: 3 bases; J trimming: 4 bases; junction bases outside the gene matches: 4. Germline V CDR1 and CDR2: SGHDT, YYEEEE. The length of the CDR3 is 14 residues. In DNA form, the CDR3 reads TGTGCCAGCAGCTCACAGGGGACCGGAAACACCATATATTTT. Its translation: CASSSQGTGNTIYF.

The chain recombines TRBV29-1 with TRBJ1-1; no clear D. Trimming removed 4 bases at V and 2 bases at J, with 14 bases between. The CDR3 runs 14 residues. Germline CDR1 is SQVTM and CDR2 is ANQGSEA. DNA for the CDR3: TGCAGCGTTGCACTTCGCGTCGTCAACACTGAAGCTTTCTTT. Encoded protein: CSVALRVVNTEAFF.

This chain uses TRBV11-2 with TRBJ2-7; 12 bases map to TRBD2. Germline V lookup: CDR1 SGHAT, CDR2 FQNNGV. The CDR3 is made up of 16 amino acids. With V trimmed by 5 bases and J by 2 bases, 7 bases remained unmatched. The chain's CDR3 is CASSLGTSGFPYEQYF. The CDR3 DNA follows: TGTGCCAGCAGCCTCGGGACTAGCGGGTTCCCCTACGAGCAGTACTTC.

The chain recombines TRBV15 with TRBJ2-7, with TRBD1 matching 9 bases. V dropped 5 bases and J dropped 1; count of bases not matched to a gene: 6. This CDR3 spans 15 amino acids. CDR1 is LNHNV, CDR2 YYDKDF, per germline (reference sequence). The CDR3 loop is CATSDRDRASYEQYF. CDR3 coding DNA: TGTGCCACCAGCGACCGGGACAGGGCGTCCTACGAGCAGTACTTC.

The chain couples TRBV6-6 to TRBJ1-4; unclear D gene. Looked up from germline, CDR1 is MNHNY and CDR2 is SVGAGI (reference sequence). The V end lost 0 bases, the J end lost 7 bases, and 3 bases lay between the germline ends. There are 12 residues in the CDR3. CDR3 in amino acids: CASSYSFEKLFF. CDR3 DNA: TGTGCCAGCAGTTACTCATTTGAAAAACTGTTTTTT.

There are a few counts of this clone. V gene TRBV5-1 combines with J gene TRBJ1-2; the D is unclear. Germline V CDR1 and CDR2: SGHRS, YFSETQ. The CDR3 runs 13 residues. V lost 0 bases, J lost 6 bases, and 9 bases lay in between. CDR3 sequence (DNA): TGCGCCAGCAGCTTGGGCCAGTTTGATGGCTACACCTTC. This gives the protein CASSLGQFDGYTF.

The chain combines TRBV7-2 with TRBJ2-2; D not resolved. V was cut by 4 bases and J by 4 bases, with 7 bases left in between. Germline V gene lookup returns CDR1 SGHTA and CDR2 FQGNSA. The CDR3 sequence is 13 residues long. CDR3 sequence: CASSSRGTGELFF. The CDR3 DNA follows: TGTGCCAGCAGCTCACGAGGCACCGGGGAGCTGTTTTTT. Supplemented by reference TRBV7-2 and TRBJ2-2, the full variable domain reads GAGVSQSPSNKVTEKGKDVELRCDPISGHTALYWYRQSLGQGLEFLIYFQGNSAPDKSGLPSDRFSAERTGGSVSTLTIQRTQQEDSAVYLCASSSRGTGELFFGEGSRLTVL.